This T cell receptor beta chain was found in a study of CD8 T cells in Susac syndrome. Peripheral blood CD8+ and CD4+ T cells were profiled by TCR beta sequencing. It was treatment-naive patients with stable or active relapsing-remitting disease who made up the multiple sclerosis controls. Random hexamers were used to reverse transcribe 0.5 to 1 ug of RNA. MiXCR, run by TCRdb on the immunoSEQ multiplex PCR reads, gives a single entry per CDR3 protein. The sample consists of some 300,000 distinct CDR3 sequences, around 85% of them appearing once. Sequenced: CD8+ T cells from PBMCs. The source is a human donor with multiple sclerosis.

CDR3 sequence reads: CASSEDNLQETQYF. The CDR3 DNA is TGTGCCAGCAGCGAGGACAACCTCCAAGAGACCCAGTACTTC. The V gene is TRBV7-9, the J gene TRBJ2-5; a weak D match, TRBD1 (5 bases). V lost 5 bases and J 1 base, leaving 11 bases between the germline ends. The CDR3 is made up of 14 amino acids. Germline V gene data show CDR1 as SEHNR and CDR2 as FQNEAQ (reference sequence).